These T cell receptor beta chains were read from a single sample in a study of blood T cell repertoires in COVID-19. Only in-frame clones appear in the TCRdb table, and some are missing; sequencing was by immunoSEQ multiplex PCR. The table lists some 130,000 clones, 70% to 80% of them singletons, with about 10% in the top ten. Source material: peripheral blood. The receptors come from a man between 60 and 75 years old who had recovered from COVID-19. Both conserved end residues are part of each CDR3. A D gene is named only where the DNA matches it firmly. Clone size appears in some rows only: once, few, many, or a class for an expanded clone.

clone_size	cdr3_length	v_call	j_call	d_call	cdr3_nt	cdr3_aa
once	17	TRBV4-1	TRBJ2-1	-	TGCGCCAGCAGCCCCTTCTTTACCGGAGACAGTCACAATGAGCAGTTCTTC	CASSPFFTGDSHNEQFF
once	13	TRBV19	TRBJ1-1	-	TGTGCCACCAGCCAGGGGATGAACACTGAAGCTTTCTTT	CATSQGMNTEAFF
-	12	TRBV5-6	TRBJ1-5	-	TGTGCCAGCAGCTCGAGGGATCAGCCCCAGCATTTT	CASSSRDQPQHF
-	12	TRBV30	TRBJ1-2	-	TGTGCCTGGAGGATGGACGGAGGTGGCTACACCTTC	CAWRMDGGGYTF
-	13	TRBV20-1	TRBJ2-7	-	TGCAGTGCTAGTCGGCAGGCCCCCTACGAGCAGTACTTC	CSASRQAPYEQYF
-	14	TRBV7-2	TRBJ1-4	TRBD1	TGTGCCAGCAGCCTAGGGGGCACTAATGAAAAACTGTTTTTT	CASSLGGTNEKLFF
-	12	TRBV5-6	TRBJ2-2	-	TGTGCCAGCAGCTTTAGGTCTGGAGGGCTGTTTTTT	CASSFRSGGLFF
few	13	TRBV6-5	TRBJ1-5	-	TGTGCCAGCAGGAGGGTGGACAATCAGCCCCAGCATTTT	CASRRVDNQPQHF
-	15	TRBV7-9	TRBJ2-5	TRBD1	TGTGCCAGCAGCCCAAGGACAGGGGGTATGGAGACCCAGTACTTC	CASSPRTGGMETQYF
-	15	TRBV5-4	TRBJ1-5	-	TGTGCCAGCAGCTTGGAGCCGACAGGACACCAGCCCCAGCATTTT	CASSLEPTGHQPQHF
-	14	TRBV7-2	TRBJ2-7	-	TGTGCCAGCAGACTCGACAGGTCCTCCTACGAGCAGTACTTC	CASRLDRSSYEQYF
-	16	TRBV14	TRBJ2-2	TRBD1	TGTGCCAGCAGCCGCCCGGGACAGGTTAACACCGGGGAGCTGTTTTTT	CASSRPGQVNTGELFF
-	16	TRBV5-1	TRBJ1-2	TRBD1	TGCGCCAGCAGCTTGGGGGACAGTTCTCGCCTGGGTGGCTACACCTTC	CASSLGDSSRLGGYTF
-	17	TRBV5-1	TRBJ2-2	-	TGCGCCAGCAGCTTGGCCCGGGGGGCGGCCAACACCGGGGAGCTGTTTTTT	CASSLARGAANTGELFF
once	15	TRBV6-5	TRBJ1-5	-	TGTGCCAGCGGACACCAACCGAGAGGCAATCAGCCCCAGCATTTT	CASGHQPRGNQPQHF
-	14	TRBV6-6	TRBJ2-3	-	TGTGCCAGCGGAACTCACAGGGGCACAGATACGCAGTATTTT	CASGTHRGTDTQYF
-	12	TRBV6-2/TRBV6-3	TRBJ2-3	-	TGTGCCAGCAGTTACTCCAGGGGAACGCAGTATTTT	CASSYSRGTQYF
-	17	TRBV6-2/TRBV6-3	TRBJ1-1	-	TGTGCCAGCAGTTTCTCGGTCTCGACATCTATGAACACTGAAGCTTTCTTT	CASSFSVSTSMNTEAFF